The 11 T cell receptor beta chains listed next were all sequenced from one sample in a study of human T cells and chemical hapten exposure. TCRdb re-analysed the RACE reads in MiXCR, keeping a single row per CDR3 protein. This table holds tens of thousands of distinct CDR3 sequences, more than 9% found once. Time point in this sample: patch test 2, 6 weeks after DPC sensitization. Treatment noted: therapeutic diphenylcyclopropenone sensitization with weekly scalp DPC. Unseparated into fractions, whole blood served as the source from which total RNA was extracted. The source material was whole blood, sampled in connection with sensitization to the hapten diphenylcyclopropenone (DPC). These receptors originate from a woman aged 25 to 39 with alopecia areata. Some clones in this sample may be carry-over from other donors' samples.

This clonotype was counted ten times or more. This chain links TRBV29-1 with TRBJ1-3; D not certain. CDR1 is SQVTM, CDR2 ANQGSEA, per germline. Deletions cut 4 bases from V and 0 bases from J, with 10 bases between. The CDR3 extends over 14 amino acids. CDR3 sequence reads: CSVVGLSSGNTIYF. The CDR3, as DNA: TGCAGCGTTGTCGGACTGAGCTCTGGAAACACCATATATTTT.

Ten or more counts support this clonotype. The chain links TRBV4-3 to TRBJ2-5; D gene unclear. V lost 2 bases and J lost 5, with 6 bases in between. The CDR3 spans 12 residues. Looked up from germline, CDR1 is LGHNA and CDR2 is YSLEER. CDR3 region: CASSQQGETQYF. The CDR3 DNA is TGCGCCAGCAGCCAACAAGGGGAGACCCAGTACTTC.

This clonotype was seen a few times. The chain employs TRBV5-1 and TRBJ1-1; D remains ambiguous. Germline CDR1 reads SGHRS; CDR2 reads YFSETQ. V shed 1 base and J shed 5 bases, with 6 bases lying between them. This CDR3 has 12 residues. In DNA form, the CDR3 reads TGCGCCAGCAGCTTGTCAGGAACTGAAGCTTTCTTT. Its translation: CASSLSGTEAFF.

This clonotype showed up many times. The rearrangement links TRBV29-1 to TRBJ1-4, with D possibly being TRBD1 (6 bases). The CDR3 is 11 residues long. The ends were cut back, 7 bases at V and 12 bases at J, with 15 bases in the middle. Per germline, CDR1 SQVTM and CDR2 ANQGSEA. CDR3 coding DNA: TGCAGCGCACAACAGGGTGCACAACTGTTTTTT. Translation gives CSAQQGAQLFF.

The sample holds a few counts of this clonotype. The genes are TRBV12-3 or TRBV12-4 and TRBJ2-5; 8 positions match TRBD1. The CDR3 sequence is 11 residues long. Trimming cost V 5 bases and J 9 bases; bases outside gene matches: 2. The CDR3 DNA follows: TGTGCCAGCAGTGTACAGGGGGCCCAGTACTTC. This translates into CASSVQGAQYF.

This clonotype turned up a few times. The chain links TRBV9 to TRBJ2-7; D not resolved. Germline-derived CDR1 and CDR2 are SGDLS and YYNGEE. The CDR3 runs to 15 residues. The V gene lost 0 bases and the J gene lost 0 bases, with 10 bases spanning the gap. The chain's CDR3 is CASSVAASSSYEQYF. The CDR3, as DNA: TGTGCCAGCAGCGTAGCCGCTAGTAGCTCCTACGAGCAGTACTTC.

The CDR3 spells CASSRTGRGATDTQYF. CDR3 nucleotide sequence: TGTGCCAGCAGCCGGACAGGGCGGGGGGCAACAGATACGCAGTATTTT. V and J are TRBV3-1 and TRBJ2-3; D tentatively reads TRBD1 or TRBD2 (8 bases each). V was cut by 4 bases and J by 3 bases, with 17 bases left in between. The CDR3 extends over 16 amino acids. CDR1 LGHDT and CDR2 YNNKEL come from the germline V gene (reference sequence).

Ten or more counts support this clonotype. The chain carries TRBV6-1 and TRBJ1-5, with no clear D. The CDR3 covers 13 residues. The germline V and J ends were trimmed by 6 bases and 3 bases, with 9 bases remaining between them. Germline V gene data show CDR1 as MNHNS and CDR2 as SASEGT. In DNA, the CDR3 is TGTGCCAGCAGGTCCACGATCAATCAGCCCCAGCATTTT. It translates to CASRSTINQPQHF.

The V and J genes are TRBV6-2 or TRBV6-3 and TRBJ2-5; 8 bases are a match to TRBD1. Trimming cost V 6 bases and J 4 bases; bases outside gene matches: 4. This CDR3 has 13 residues. The V gene's germline CDR1 is MNHEY and CDR2 SVGEGT. Written as DNA, the CDR3 is TGTGCCAGCAGGGTCACAGGGGGAGAGACCCAGTACTTC. Protein: CASRVTGGETQYF.

There are a few counts of this clonotype. The chain carries TRBV29-1 and TRBJ1-1, with a weak D call TRBD1 (5 bases). The germline V and J ends were trimmed by 6 bases and 1 base, with 18 bases remaining between them. Germline lookup yields CDR1 SQVTM and CDR2 ANQGSEA. The CDR3 length is 15 residues. The CDR3 sequence: CSVGGGWTANTEAFF. CDR3 bases: TGCAGCGTCGGGGGGGGATGGACGGCGAACACTGAAGCTTTCTTT. Supplemented by reference TRBV29-1 and TRBJ1-1, the full variable domain reads SAVISQKPSRDICQRGTSLTIQCQVDSQVTMMFWYRQQPGQSLTLIATANQGSEATYESGFVIDKFPISRPNLTFSTLTVSNMSPEDSSIYLCSVGGGWTANTEAFFGQGTRLTVV.

The chain recombines TRBV21-1 with TRBJ1-2. TRBV21-1 is deemed a pseudogene. This CDR3 comprises 12 residues. CDR3 amino acids: CASSIIGGGYTF. DNA for the CDR3: TGTGCCAGCAGCATCATTGGAGGCGGCTACACCTTC.